The present T cell receptor beta chain was sequenced within a study of blood T cell repertoires in COVID-19. Participant age was roughly 18 to 100 years, and participants resided in fewer than 30 US areas. Cohort allocation depended upon clinical history that participants reported. Two negative PCRs, clearance, or symptom resolution characterized the recovered Cohort 3 donors. Libraries were prepared by immunoSEQ multiplex PCR; TCRdb keeps only in-frame clonotypes and omits some of them. The data contain about 330,000 clones, 65% to 90% of them seen just once; the ten biggest clones take up roughly 10%. Trimming took 5 bases from V and 8 from J, leaving 17 bases between them. Germline V gene data show CDR1 as SGHNT and CDR2 as YYREEE (reference sequence). The CDR3 spans 14 residues.

This TCR came from a young woman who had recovered from COVID-19. The chain employs TRBV5-4 and TRBJ2-1; no clear D. The sequencing sample was made of PBMCs or T cells enriched from blood (not recorded which). CDR3 residues: CASRTIPGPHEQFF. The CDR3 nucleotides read TGTGCCAGCAGAACCATCCCTGGCCCCCATGAGCAGTTCTTC.